The 6 T cell receptor beta chains below were found in one sample sequenced in a study of CD8 T cells in Susac syndrome. Reverse transcription of 0.5 to 1 ug RNA was carried out with random hexamers. TCRdb itself ran the immunoSEQ multiplex PCR reads through MiXCR, one entry per CDR3 protein. The sample lists 200,000 to 300,000 distinct CDR3 sequences; about 94% were seen once. Source material: CD4+ T cells from PBMCs. The origin of the receptors is a human donor with multiple sclerosis.

V usage is TRBV18 and J usage is TRBJ1-1; D gene uncertain. Trimming removed 6 bases from V and 2 bases from J, with 16 bases in between. Germline V gives CDR1 KGHSH, CDR2 LQKENI. The CDR3 sequence is 15 residues long. The CDR3 region is CASSPQIVFNTEAFF. Here the CDR3 DNA reads TGTGCCAGCTCCCCGCAAATTGTGTTTAACACTGAAGCTTTCTTT.

This clonotype was counted once. The chain employs TRBV5-6 and TRBJ1-1, with D maybe TRBD1 (6 bases). CDR3 length equals 13 residues. The germline CDR1 and CDR2 sequences are SGHDT and YYEEEE. V was clipped by 1 base and J by 10 bases, with 14 bases between them. The CDR3 DNA sequence: TGTGCCAGCAGCTTGACCAGGGGAATAGGAGCTTTCTTT. Translating it yields CASSLTRGIGAFF.

V and J are TRBV23-1 and TRBJ1-1; possibly TRBD1 for D (6 bases). TRBV23-1 qualifies as an ORF whose function is uncertain. Trimming removed 3 bases at V and 0 bases at J, with 17 bases between. The CDR3 extends over 17 amino acids. The CDR3 DNA is TGCGCCAGCAGTCAGCCCCTTTTACAGGGAATGAACACTGAAGCTTTCTTT. This translates into CASSQPLLQGMNTEAFF.

V and J are TRBV5-6 and TRBJ2-7, with TRBD1 matching 8 bases. V was clipped by 4 bases and J by 4 bases; unmatched bases: 10. The germline CDR1 and CDR2 sequences are SGHDT and YYEEEE. The CDR3 spans 15 residues. The CDR3 loop is CASSPPGQASYEQYV. The CDR3 coding sequence is TGTGCCAGCAGCCCCCCGGGACAGGCTTCTTACGAGCAGTACGTC.

The V gene is TRBV29-1, the J gene TRBJ1-3; D unclear. This CDR3 has 14 residues. The ends were cut back, 0 bases at V and 1 base at J, with 7 bases in the middle. Per germline, CDR1 SQVTM and CDR2 ANQGSEA. CDR3 in DNA: TGCAGCGTTGAAGATCCCGTTTCTGGAAACACCATATATTTT. Protein product: CSVEDPVSGNTIYF.

This rearrangement joins TRBV5-1 to TRBJ1-1; D may be TRBD1 (5 bases). This CDR3 is built from 14 residues. Germline CDR1 reads SGHRS; CDR2 reads YFSETQ. V lost 3 bases to trimming and J lost 1 base, with 10 bases between them. For the CDR3, the DNA is TGCGCCAGCAGCTCGACAGAAGCGAACACTGAAGCTTTCTTT. It specifies CASSSTEANTEAFF.